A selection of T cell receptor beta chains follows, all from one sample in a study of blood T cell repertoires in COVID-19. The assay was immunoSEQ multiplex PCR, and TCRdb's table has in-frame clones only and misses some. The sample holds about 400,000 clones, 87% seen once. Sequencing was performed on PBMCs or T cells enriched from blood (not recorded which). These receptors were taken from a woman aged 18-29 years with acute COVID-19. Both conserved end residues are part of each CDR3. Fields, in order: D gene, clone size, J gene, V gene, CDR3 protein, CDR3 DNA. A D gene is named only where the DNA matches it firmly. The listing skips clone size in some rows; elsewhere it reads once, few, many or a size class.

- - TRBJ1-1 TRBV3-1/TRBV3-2 CASSQQGLNTEAFF TGTGCCAGCAGCCAACAGGGATTGAACACTGAAGCTTTCTTT
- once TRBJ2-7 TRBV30 CAWSEQGEEQYF TGTGCCTGGAGCGAACAGGGAGAGGAGCAGTACTTC
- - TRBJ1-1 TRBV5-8 CASSPGQNTEAFF TGTGCCAGCAGCCCCGGACAGAACACTGAAGCTTTCTTT
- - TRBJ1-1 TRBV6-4 CASRARGQAFF TGTGCCAGCAGGGCTAGAGGTCAAGCTTTCTTT
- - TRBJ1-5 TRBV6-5 CAGGPFRGGDQPQHF TGTGCCGGAGGCCCTTTCCGGGGAGGGGATCAGCCCCAGCATTTT
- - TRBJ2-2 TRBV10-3 CATKGQPNTGELFF TGTGCCACAAAAGGACAGCCGAACACCGGGGAGCTGTTTTTT
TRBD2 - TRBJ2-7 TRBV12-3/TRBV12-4 CASSYRGGYEQYF TGTGCCAGCAGTTACCGGGGGGGCTACGAGCAGTACTTC
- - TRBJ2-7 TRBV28 CASSFGDPRSEQYF TGTGCCAGCAGTTTTGGTGACCCTCGGAGCGAGCAGTACTTC
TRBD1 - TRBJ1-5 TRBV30 CAWSTGQGHQPQHF TGTGCCTGGAGTACGGGACAGGGCCATCAGCCCCAGCATTTT
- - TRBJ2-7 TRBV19 CASSIQISSYEQYF TGTGCCAGTAGTATTCAGATCAGCTCCTACGAGCAGTACTTC
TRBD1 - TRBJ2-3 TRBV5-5 CASSRGQGADTQYF TGTGCCAGCAGCCGAGGACAGGGCGCAGATACGCAGTATTTT
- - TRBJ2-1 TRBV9 CASSSQGGEQFF TGTGCCAGCAGCAGTCAGGGGGGTGAGCAGTTCTTC
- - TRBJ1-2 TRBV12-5 CASGLSAENYGYTF TGTGCTAGTGGTTTGAGCGCAGAAAACTATGGCTACACCTTC
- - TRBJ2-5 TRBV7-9 CASSLVTGKETQYF TGTGCCAGCAGCTTAGTCACAGGGAAAGAGACCCAGTACTTC
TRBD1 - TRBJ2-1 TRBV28 CASSLGQENEQFF TGTGCCAGCAGTTTGGGACAGGAAAATGAGCAGTTCTTC
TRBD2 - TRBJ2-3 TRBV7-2 CASSFTASGGLLDTQYF TGTGCCAGCAGCTTTACCGCTAGCGGGGGGCTATTAGATACGCAGTATTTT
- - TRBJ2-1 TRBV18 CASSPLRSSSSSYNEQFF TGTGCCAGCTCACCATTAAGGAGCTCGTCGAGCTCCTACAATGAGCAGTTCTTC
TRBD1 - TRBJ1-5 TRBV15 CATRTGTAPGQPQHF TGTGCCACCAGAACCGGGACAGCCCCCGGTCAGCCCCAGCATTTT
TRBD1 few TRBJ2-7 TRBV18 CASSPPGTGGNYEQYF TGTGCCAGCTCACCACCCGGGACAGGGGGGAACTACGAGCAGTACTTC
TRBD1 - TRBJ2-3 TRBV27 CASSSPGTGEDTQYF TGTGCCAGCAGTTCACCCGGGACAGGGGAGGATACGCAGTATTTT
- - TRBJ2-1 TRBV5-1 CASSSGYNEQFF TGCGCCAGCAGTAGCGGATACAATGAGCAGTTCTTC
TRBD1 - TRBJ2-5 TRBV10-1 CASSQDRVRQETQYF TGCGCCAGCAGTCAGGACAGGGTCCGCCAAGAGACCCAGTACTTC
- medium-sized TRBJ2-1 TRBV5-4 CAFYHVAEQFF TGTGCTTTCTACCACGTCGCTGAGCAGTTCTTC
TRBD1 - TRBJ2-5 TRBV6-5 CASSYGDRVETQYF TGTGCCAGCAGTTACGGTGACAGGGTAGAGACCCAGTACTTC
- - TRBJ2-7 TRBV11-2 CASSLDPAEEQYF TGTGCCAGCAGCTTAGACCCGGCGGAGGAGCAGTACTTC
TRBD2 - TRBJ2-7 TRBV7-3 CASSLSPTRGNEQYF TGTGCCAGCAGCTTAAGCCCTACGCGGGGGAACGAGCAGTACTTC
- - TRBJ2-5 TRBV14 CASSQGAGETQYF TGTGCCAGCAGCCAAGGGGCTGGTGAGACCCAGTACTTC
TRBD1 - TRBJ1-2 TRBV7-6 CASSSRDRGNGYTF TGTGCCAGCAGCTCCAGGGACAGGGGGAATGGCTACACCTTC
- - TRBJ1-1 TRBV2 CASSVDTNTEAFF TGTGCCAGCAGTGTGGACACCAACACTGAAGCTTTCTTT
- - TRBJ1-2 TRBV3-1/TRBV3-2 CASSQLAAPNYGYTF TGTGCCAGCAGCCAATTAGCCGCGCCTAACTATGGCTACACCTTC
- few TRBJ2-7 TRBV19 CASRRQDLASYEQYF TGTGCCAGTAGAAGACAGGATCTTGCCTCCTACGAGCAGTACTTC
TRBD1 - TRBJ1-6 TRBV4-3 CASSLRDRSNSPLHF TGCGCCAGCAGCCTCCGGGACAGGTCTAATTCACCCCTCCACTTT
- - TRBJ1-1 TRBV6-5 CASITGTEAFF TGTGCCAGCATCACAGGCACTGAAGCTTTCTTT
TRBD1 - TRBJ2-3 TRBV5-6 CASSWMTLDRGSTDTQYF TGTGCCAGCAGCTGGATGACCTTGGACAGGGGATCCACAGATACGCAGTATTTT
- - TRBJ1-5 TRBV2 CASSGFEDTKKNQPQHF TGTGCCAGCAGTGGGTTTGAGGACACCAAAAAAAATCAGCCCCAGCATTTT
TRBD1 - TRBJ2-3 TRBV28 CASSRTGVRTDTQYF TGTGCCAGCAGCCGCACAGGGGTAAGAACAGATACGCAGTATTTT
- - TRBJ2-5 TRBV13 CASRRLGQQETQYF TGTGCCAGTCGGCGCCTGGGGCAGCAAGAGACCCAGTACTTC
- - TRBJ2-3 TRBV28 CASSLPQAATQYF TGTGCCAGCAGTTTACCCCAGGCTGCTACGCAGTATTTT
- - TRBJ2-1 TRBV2 CASSLNNEQFF TGTGCCAGCAGCCTTAACAATGAGCAGTTCTTC
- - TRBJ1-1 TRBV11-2 CASSGGGLEAFF TGTGCCAGCAGTGGGGGGGGGCTTGAAGCTTTCTTT
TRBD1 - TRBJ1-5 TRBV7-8 CASSPGQVNSNQPQHF TGTGCCAGCAGCCCAGGACAGGTCAATAGCAATCAGCCCCAGCATTTT
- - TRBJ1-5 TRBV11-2 CASSPTGVSNQPQHF TGTGCCAGCAGCCCGACAGGAGTGAGCAATCAGCCCCAGCATTTT
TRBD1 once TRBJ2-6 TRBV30 CAAIPGQGLSGANVLTF TGTGCAGCCATCCCGGGACAGGGGCTCTCTGGGGCCAACGTCCTGACTTTC
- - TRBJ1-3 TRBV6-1 CASSDRVDTIYF TGTGCCAGCAGTGACAGGGTGGACACCATATATTTT
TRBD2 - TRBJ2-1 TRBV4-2 CASSQGPGLDNEQFF TGTGCCAGCAGCCAAGGCCCGGGACTAGACAATGAGCAGTTCTTC
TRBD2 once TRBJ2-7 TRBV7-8 CASSPRGSGRYEQYF TGTGCCAGCAGCCCGCGGGGTAGCGGGAGATACGAGCAGTACTTC